These 26 T cell receptor beta chains were all obtained from the same sample, sequenced in a study of blood T cell repertoires in COVID-19. Only in-frame clones appear in the TCRdb table, and some are missing; sequencing was by immunoSEQ multiplex PCR. The sample lists approximately 67,000 clones, approximately 80% occurring once. The sample consisted of peripheral blood. These receptors all stem from a man between 60 and 70 years old with acute or convalescent COVID-19.

The chain's CDR3 is CASRQGNYGYTF. CDR3 nucleotides: TGTGCCAGCCGCCAGGGCAACTATGGCTACACCTTC. This rearrangement joins TRBV2 to TRBJ1-2; a weak D match, TRBD1 (5 bases). The CDR3 is made up of 12 amino acids. V was pared by 8 bases and J by 2 bases, with 9 bases between. Per the germline V gene, CDR1 is SNHLY and CDR2 is FYNNEI.

The chain carries TRBV6-5 and TRBJ1-2; D is possibly TRBD1 (5 bases). CDR1 is MNHEY and CDR2 is SVGAGI in the germline V gene. The CDR3 loop spans 15 amino acids. V was clipped by 2 bases and J by 5 bases, with 15 bases between them. The CDR3: CASSYRGTGGYGYTF. DNA of the CDR3: TGTGCCAGCAGTTACAGGGGAACTGGGGGGTATGGCTACACCTTC.

The rearrangement joins TRBV11-2 to TRBJ2-7, with 10 nucleotides matching TRBD1. The J segment lost 7 bases and the V segment lost 3 bases, leaving 21 bases of the junction unmatched. CDR3 size: 19 residues. CDR1 is SGHAT, CDR2 FQNNGV, per germline. CDR3 DNA: TGTGCCAGCAGCTTGATCCGACCCCGACAGGGGGCGCGGATATGGGAGCAGTACTTC. It specifies CASSLIRPRQGARIWEQYF.

The V call is TRBV18, the J call TRBJ1-2; perhaps TRBD1 as D (6 bases). Germline lookup yields CDR1 KGHSH and CDR2 LQKENI. V lost 3 bases and J lost 6, with 14 bases in between. The CDR3 runs to 14 residues. DNA of the CDR3: TGTGCCAGCTCACCCTTACAGGGCACTGATGGCTACACCTTC. Translation gives CASSPLQGTDGYTF. The whole variable domain, remainder taken from reference TRBV18 and TRBJ1-2, is NAGVMQNPRHLVRRRGQEARLRCSPMKGHSHVYWYRQLPEEGLKFMVYLQKENIIDESGMPKERFSAEFPKEGPSILRIQQVVRGDSAAYFCASSPLQGTDGYTFGSGTRLTVV.

CDR3 DNA sequence: TGTGCCACCAGGGGACAGGGGGCGGACGGGGAGCTGTTTTTT. Amino acids: CATRGQGADGELFF. The J gene is TRBJ2-2, the V gene TRBV24-1; the match to TRBD1 covers 12 bases. The CDR3 has 14 residues. The germline V gene encodes CDR1 KGHDR and CDR2 SFDVKD. With 7 bases clipped from V and 7 bases from J, the junction kept 3 bases outside the gene matches.

The chain couples TRBV5-6 to TRBJ1-4; TRBD1 matches 7 bases. Germline lookup yields CDR1 SGHDT and CDR2 YYEEEE. The CDR3 has 16 residues. After removal of 1 base from V and 0 bases from J, the junction contained 3 bases not matched to a gene. The CDR3 nucleotides read TGTGCCAGCAGCTTGTTTGACAGGGCAACTAATGAAAAACTGTTTTTT. Amino acids: CASSLFDRATNEKLFF.

The V call is TRBV28, the J call TRBJ1-5; D is perhaps TRBD1 (6 bases). The CDR3 contains 14 residues. The germline CDR1 and CDR2 sequences are MDHEN and SYDVKM. Trimming left V 6 bases short and J 3 bases short, with 12 bases between. Here the CDR3 reads CASRSTGTNQPQHF. The CDR3 DNA reads TGTGCCAGCAGGTCTACAGGGACCAATCAGCCCCAGCATTTT.

The V and J genes are TRBV5-1 and TRBJ1-1; D is undetermined. CDR3 length: 13 amino acids. Germline CDR1 SGHRS, CDR2 YFSETQ. V dropped 1 base and J dropped 4 bases, with 8 bases sitting between them. The CDR3 DNA is TGCGCCAGCAGCTTGCCGGGTCCCACTGAAGCTTTCTTT. Amino acid sequence: CASSLPGPTEAFF.

The CDR3 here is CASSPPRSYTQYF. Written as DNA, the CDR3 is TGTGCCAGCAGCCCGCCGAGGAGTTATACGCAGTATTTT. The chain couples TRBV12-3 or TRBV12-4 to TRBJ2-3; no definite D call. The CDR3 loop spans 13 amino acids. With 6 bases removed from V and 7 bases from J, the gap between germline ends came to 14 bases.

This CDR3 reads CASSLVTGRTDTQYF. The CDR3 nucleotides read TGTGCCAGCAGCTTAGTAACAGGGCGCACAGATACGCAGTATTTT. This chain links TRBV5-4 with TRBJ2-3; possibly TRBD1 for D (6 bases). Germline lookup yields CDR1 SGHNT and CDR2 YYREEE (reference sequence). Trimming removed 2 bases at V and 1 base at J, with 11 bases between. This CDR3 is 15 amino acids long.

J is TRBJ2-6 and V is TRBV10-3; tentatively, D is TRBD2 (6 bases). The CDR3 is made up of 15 amino acids. With 3 bases removed from V and 2 bases from J, the gap between germline ends came to 8 bases. Germline-derived CDR1 and CDR2 are ENHRY and SYGVKD. The CDR3 protein is CAISDSGAGANVLTF. CDR3 DNA sequence: TGTGCCATCAGTGATTCGGGGGCTGGGGCCAACGTCCTGACTTTC.

The genes are TRBV2 and TRBJ2-1; D call uncertain. V shed 7 bases and J shed 8 bases, with 12 bases lying between them. Germline lookup yields CDR1 SNHLY and CDR2 FYNNEI. The CDR3 has 12 residues. The CDR3 DNA reads TGTGCCAGCATCTCGGGTGGGTATGAGCAGTTCTTC. Translation: CASISGGYEQFF.

This clone has only one observation. The V and J genes are TRBV6-5 and TRBJ2-7, with TRBD1 as a possible D gene (6 bases). Germline V lookup: CDR1 MNHEY, CDR2 SVGAGI. V was cut by 5 bases and J by 7 bases, with 12 bases left in between. This CDR3 spans 12 amino acids. The CDR3 region is CASSPNRAEQYV. CDR3 sequence (DNA): TGTGCCAGCAGTCCCAACAGGGCAGAGCAGTACGTC.

The chain uses TRBV11-3 and TRBJ2-5; unclear D gene. This CDR3 region has 12 residues. Looked up from germline, CDR1 is SGHNT and CDR2 is YENEEA. V was pared by 1 base and J by 5 bases, with 5 bases between. The CDR3 reads CASSLVGETQYF. The CDR3 region has the DNA TGTGCCAGCAGCTTAGTCGGGGAGACCCAGTACTTC.

The chain uses TRBV4-3 and TRBJ1-1, with D possibly matching TRBD1 (6 bases). Deletions cut 2 bases from V and 5 bases from J, with 21 bases between. Germline-derived CDR1 and CDR2 are LGHNA and YSLEER. This CDR3 region has 17 residues. This CDR3 reads CASSQQPDRPMGTEAFF. In DNA, the CDR3 is TGCGCCAGCAGCCAACAACCTGACAGGCCTATGGGTACTGAAGCTTTCTTT.

The CDR3: CSVGGTSGSSSYEQYF. In DNA, the CDR3 is TGCAGCGTGGGTGGGACTAGCGGGTCCAGCTCCTACGAGCAGTACTTC. V and J are TRBV29-1 and TRBJ2-7; TRBD2 aligns across 12 bases. Losses at the gene ends were 6 bases for V and 0 bases for J; bases not matched to a gene: 9. CDR3 length equals 16 residues. Per the germline V gene, CDR1 is SQVTM and CDR2 is ANQGSEA.

In this sample, this clone turned up a few times. The V gene is TRBV9, the J gene TRBJ1-6; D gene unclear. Germline values: CDR1 SGDLS, CDR2 YYNGEE. The V and J ends lost 4 bases and 9 bases respectively, with 11 bases between them. This CDR3 has 13 residues. The CDR3 DNA is TGTGCCAGCAGCCTACGTGAGGGTTCACCCCTCCACTTT. Amino acid sequence: CASSLREGSPLHF. The full variable domain, its missing parts supplied by reference TRBV9 and TRBJ1-6, is DSGVTQTPKHLITATGQRVTLRCSPRSGDLSVYWYQQSLDQGLQFLIQYYNGEERAKGNILERFSAQQFPDLHSELNLSSLELGDSALYFCASSLREGSPLHFGNGTRLTVT.

The chain recombines TRBV19 with TRBJ1-1, with D possibly TRBD1 on 5 matching bases. Germline assignment: CDR1 LNHDA and CDR2 SQIVND (reference sequence). The CDR3 covers 15 residues. The V and J ends lost 1 base and 2 bases respectively, with 11 bases between them. CDR3 in amino acids: CASSIGGARNTEAFF. The CDR3 DNA sequence: TGTGCCAGTAGTATAGGCGGGGCCCGTAACACTGAAGCTTTCTTT. The full variable domain, completed using reference TRBV19 and TRBJ1-1, is DGGITQSPKYLFRKEGQNVTLSCEQNLNHDAMYWYRQDPGQGLRLIYYSQIVNDFQKGDIAEGYSVSREKKESFPLTVTSAQKNPTAFYLCASSIGGARNTEAFFGQGTRLTVV.

The chain joins TRBV7-2 to TRBJ1-3, with TRBD1 matching over 8 bases. The CDR3 contains 15 residues. Germline V gives CDR1 SGHTA, CDR2 FQGNSA. The junction had 6 bases not matched to a gene; V was cut back by 5 bases and J by 3 bases. CDR3 in amino acids: CASSTVTGVGNTIYF. The CDR3 DNA is TGTGCCAGCAGCACCGTGACAGGGGTTGGAAACACCATATATTTT.

The rearrangement links TRBV4-3 to TRBJ1-5; D is uncertain. The ends were cut back, 0 bases at V and 7 bases at J, with 10 bases in the middle. CDR1 and CDR2 (germline): LGHNA, YSLEER. This CDR3 is built from 14 residues. The CDR3 DNA reads TGCGCCAGCAGCCAAGATCTGGCTCGACAGCCCCAGCATTTT. The encoded protein is CASSQDLARQPQHF.

A single count supports this clone. CDR3 coding DNA: TGTGCCAGCTCACCACAAAGCGGATACGAGCAGTACGTC. This codes for CASSPQSGYEQYV. V is TRBV18 and J is TRBJ2-7, with D possibly matching TRBD2 (5 bases). Germline assignment: CDR1 KGHSH and CDR2 LQKENI. Trimming cost V 1 base and J 4 bases, with 8 bases left between them. The CDR3 contains 13 residues.

This chain joins TRBV27 and TRBJ1-1; 9 positions agree with TRBD1. V was clipped by 4 bases and J by 5 bases; unmatched bases: 5. This CDR3 has 14 residues. From germline, CDR1 is MNHEY and CDR2 SMNVEV (reference sequence). CDR3 amino acids: CASSSRDRVTEAFF. The CDR3 region has the DNA TGTGCCAGCAGTTCACGGGACAGGGTGACTGAAGCTTTCTTT.

The chain is built from TRBV6-6 and TRBJ2-3; 11 bases align to TRBD2. Germline trimming cut 5 bases from V and 5 bases from J; bases unmatched to any gene: 12. CDR3 size: 17 residues. Per germline, CDR1 MNHNY and CDR2 SVGAGI (reference sequence). CDR3 protein: CASSPVLTSGGLDTQYF. The CDR3 DNA reads TGTGCCAGCAGTCCCGTGCTTACTAGCGGGGGCTTAGATACGCAGTATTTT.

The chain recombines TRBV25-1 with TRBJ1-1; no clear D. The CDR3 totals 14 residues. V was trimmed by 6 bases and J by 6 bases, leaving 17 bases between them. Germline lookup yields CDR1 MGHDK and CDR2 SYGVNS. The CDR3 loop reads CASSDDRRASEAFF. Written as DNA, the CDR3 is TGTGCCAGCAGCGACGATAGGAGGGCGTCTGAAGCTTTCTTT.

CDR3 protein: CASSLGGVTYNEQFF. The CDR3 nucleotides are TGTGCCAGTAGCCTCGGGGGAGTGACCTACAATGAGCAGTTCTTC. The chain carries TRBV19 and TRBJ2-1, with D maybe TRBD2 (6 bases). This CDR3 spans 15 amino acids. Germline V gene lookup returns CDR1 LNHDA and CDR2 SQIVND (reference sequence). Between the trimmed V and J ends, which lost 6 bases and 2 bases, there was a span of 14 bases.

The chain combines TRBV7-6 with TRBJ2-5; no firm D call. The germline CDR1 and CDR2 sequences are SGHVS and FNYEAQ. V was clipped by 5 bases and J by 7 bases, with 11 bases between them. The CDR3 is 12 amino acids. DNA for the CDR3: TGTGCCAGCAGCGACACTGTGGGGACCCAGTACTTC. Amino acid sequence: CASSDTVGTQYF.